This TCR beta chain is drawn from a study of T cells in Graves' hyperthyroidism and ophthalmopathy. Researchers amplified the TCR beta CDR3 regions from RNA transcripts. The primer set for the first-round RT-PCR of the TCR CDR3 was HTBI. Each CDR3 protein is one row after TCRdb ran MiXCR on the multiplex PCR reads. The sample contains some 360,000 distinct CDR3 sequences, roughly 20% of which appear only once. V was pared by 2 bases and J by 0 bases, with 6 bases between. The CDR3 covers 14 residues. CDR1 and CDR2 from the germline V gene are WNHNN and SYGVQD (reference sequence). This clonotype has a count of ten or more. Diagnostic assessment was based on clinical symptoms, serum thyroxine and TRAb, thyroid ultrasound and orbital computed tomography.

Sequencing used blood. The chain employs TRBV10-1 and TRBJ2-3; tentative D call: TRBD2 (5 bases). The receptor was derived from a middle-aged woman with Graves' ophthalmopathy. CDR3 coding DNA: TGCGCCAGCAGTGAGGGCGGGAGCACAGATACGCAGTATTTT. As protein: CASSEGGSTDTQYF.